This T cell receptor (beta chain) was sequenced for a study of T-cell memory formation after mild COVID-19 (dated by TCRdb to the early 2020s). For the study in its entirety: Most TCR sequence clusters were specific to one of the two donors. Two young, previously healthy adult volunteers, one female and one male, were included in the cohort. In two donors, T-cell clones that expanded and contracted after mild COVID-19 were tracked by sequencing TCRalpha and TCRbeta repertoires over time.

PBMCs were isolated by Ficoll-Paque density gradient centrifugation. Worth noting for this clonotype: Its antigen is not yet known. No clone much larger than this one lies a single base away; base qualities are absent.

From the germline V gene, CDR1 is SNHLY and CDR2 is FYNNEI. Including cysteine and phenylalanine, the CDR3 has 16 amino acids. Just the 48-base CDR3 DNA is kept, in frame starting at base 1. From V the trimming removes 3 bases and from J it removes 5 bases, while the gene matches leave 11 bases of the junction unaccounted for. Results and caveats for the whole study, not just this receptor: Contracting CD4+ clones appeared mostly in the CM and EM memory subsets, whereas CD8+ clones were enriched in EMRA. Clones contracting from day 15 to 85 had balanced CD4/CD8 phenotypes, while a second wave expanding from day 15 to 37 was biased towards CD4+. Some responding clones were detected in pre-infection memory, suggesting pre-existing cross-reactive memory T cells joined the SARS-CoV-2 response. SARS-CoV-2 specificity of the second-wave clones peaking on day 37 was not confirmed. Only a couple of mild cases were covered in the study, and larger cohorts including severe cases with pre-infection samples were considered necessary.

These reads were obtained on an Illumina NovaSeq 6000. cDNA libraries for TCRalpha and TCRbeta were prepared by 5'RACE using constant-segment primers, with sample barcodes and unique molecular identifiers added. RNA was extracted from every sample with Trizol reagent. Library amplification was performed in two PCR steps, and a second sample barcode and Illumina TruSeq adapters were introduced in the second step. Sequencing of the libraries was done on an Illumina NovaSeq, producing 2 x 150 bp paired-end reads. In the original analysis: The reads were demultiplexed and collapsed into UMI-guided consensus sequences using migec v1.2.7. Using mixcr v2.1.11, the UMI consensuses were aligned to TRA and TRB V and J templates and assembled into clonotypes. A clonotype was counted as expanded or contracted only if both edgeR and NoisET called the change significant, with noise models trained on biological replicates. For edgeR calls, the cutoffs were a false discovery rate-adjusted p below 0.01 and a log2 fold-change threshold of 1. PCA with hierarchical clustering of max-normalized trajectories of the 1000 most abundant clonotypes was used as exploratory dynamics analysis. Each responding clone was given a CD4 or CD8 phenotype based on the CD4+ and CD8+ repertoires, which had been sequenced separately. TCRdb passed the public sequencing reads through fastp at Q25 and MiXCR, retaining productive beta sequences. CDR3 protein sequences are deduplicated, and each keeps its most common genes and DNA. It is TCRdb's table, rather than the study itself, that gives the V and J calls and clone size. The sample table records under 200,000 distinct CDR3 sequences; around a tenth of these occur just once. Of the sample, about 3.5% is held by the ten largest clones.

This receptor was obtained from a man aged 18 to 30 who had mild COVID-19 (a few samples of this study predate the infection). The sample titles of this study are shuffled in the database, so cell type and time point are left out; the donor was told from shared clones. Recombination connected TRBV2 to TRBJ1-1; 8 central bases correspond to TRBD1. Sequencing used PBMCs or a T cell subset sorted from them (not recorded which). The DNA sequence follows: TGTGCCAGCAGTGATAGGGCAGGGGGCGCGGGGACTGAAGCTTTCTTT. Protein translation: CASSDRAGGAGTEAFF.